These 2 T cell receptor beta chains were sequenced from one sample in a study of T cell changes during pregnancy in multiple sclerosis. Using immunoSEQ multiplex PCR, the repertoire was profiled, and TCRdb retains in-frame clones only, with some absent. This sample has over 100,000 clones, with 92% found just once. The sequencing used peripheral blood, collected in the third trimester of pregnancy. All receptors derive from a female donor with multiple sclerosis, enrolled in a pregnancy study.

The V gene is TRBV14, the J gene TRBJ2-7; a weak D match, TRBD1 (7 bases). V was shortened by 1 base and J by 5 bases, with 12 bases between the two germline ends. The CDR3 contains 14 residues. CDR1 and CDR2 from the germline V gene are SGHDN and FVKESK. CDR3: CASSQVGRGDEQYF. The DNA of the CDR3 is TGTGCCAGCAGCCAAGTCGGCAGGGGGGACGAGCAGTACTTC.

V is TRBV25-1 and J is TRBJ2-6, with 9 bases aligning to TRBD1. Germline V gene data show CDR1 as MGHDK and CDR2 as SYGVNS. The CDR3 covers 18 residues. The trim removed 4 bases at V and 2 bases at J, leaving 9 bases unmatched. This CDR3 is CASSGNRGRVAGANVLTF. The CDR3 DNA is TGTGCCAGCAGTGGCAACAGGGGGCGCGTCGCTGGGGCCAACGTCCTGACTTTC.